Detailed here is one T cell receptor (beta chain). Its antigen has not been determined. No clone much larger than this one lies a single base away; base qualities are absent. This specimen comes from a study of blood T cell repertoires in COVID-19 (dated by TCRdb to 2018 to 2021). For context, the study as a whole: Collaborator samples came from the United States, Italy and Spain and covered acute and convalescent phases of COVID-19. Where available, HLA class I and class II types were obtained from metadata supplied by the sample provider rather than from assay-based typing. Deeply sampled blood TCRbeta repertoires from subjects exposed to, actively infected with, or recovered from COVID-19 were included in the dataset. The samples were drawn from two sources: the first 160 participants of the ongoing ImmuneRACE study, and 1,200 or so subjects contributed by 6 global collaborators. The repertoires were released in a freely available public database meant as a resource for research on the immune response to SARS-CoV-2. The material from the prospective study consisted of cDNA or gDNA derived from T cells, B-cell-depleted T cells, or PBMCs. Sample metadata almost always included a de-identified subject ID, COVID-19 status, age in years and sex. Findings and caveats that apply to the study as a whole: How much clinical and demographic metadata was included differed by source and by participant, and the metadata was provided uncurated.

The collaborating institutions used their own protocols to collect whole blood in K2EDTA tubes. For TCRbeta analysis, collaborators shipped samples in one of three forms: frozen whole blood, isolated PBMCs, or DNA extracted from either of those sample types. Trimming costs V 1 base and J 4 bases, and their ends lie 15 bases apart. CDR3 length: 16 amino acids, cysteine to phenylalanine. Only the CDR3 part of the read is kept: 48 bases, read in frame from the first base. The germline V gene provides CDR1 KGHDR and CDR2 SFDVKD. The immunoSEQ Assay, a bias-controlled multiplex PCR, was used to amplify TCRbeta CDR3 regions from genomic DNA. The paper's data handling went like this. Nucleated cell counts per sample were estimated from amplification of reference gene primers within the assay. To quantify the absolute abundance of each unique TCRbeta CDR3 rearrangement, sequence reads were collapsed and filtered. For each sample, productive Simpson clonality was calculated by taking the square root of Simpson's diversity index across productive rearrangements. TCRdb mirrors the immuneACCESS table, restricted to in-frame sequences. Some clones are absent from its copies; in checked studies, under half trace to an unresolved V gene, and the reason for the others is unknown. V and J calls and clone size are copied from that table; D and trimming were computed from the DNA. The sample table records about 140,000 clones; approximately 84% of these occur just once. The ten largest account for 4% of the sample.

This chain joins TRBV24-1 to TRBJ1-2, with a weak D call of TRBD1 (5 bases match). The sequence was obtained from an older woman with acute or convalescent COVID-19. The source material was peripheral blood. The CDR3 amino acid sequence is: CATSDFGAGGVYGYTF. The nucleotides read TGTGCCACCAGTGATTTCGGGGCTGGAGGGGTCTATGGCTACACCTTC.